Shown below are 23 T cell receptor beta chains from a single sample sequenced in a study of circulating CD8 cells and anti-PD-1 response in melanoma. Live CD3+CD8+TCRalphabeta+ cells were sorted into four subsets by PD-1 and/or TIGIT. The QIAseq Immune Repertoire TCR panel built the libraries from around 15 ng of total RNA. TCRdb called the reads again in MiXCR, with one record for every CDR3 protein. The data show over 600 distinct CDR3 sequences, around 7.3% seen once. The input for sequencing was CD8+ T cells from PBMCs, taken at baseline or after one month of anti-PD-1 therapy (not recorded which). Every receptor here comes from a human donor with melanoma.

By share of the sample, this clonotype is large. The chain has TRBV11-2 and TRBJ2-5, with 7 bases that match TRBD2. The CDR3 runs to 15 residues. Germline assignment: CDR1 SGHAT and CDR2 FQNNGV. With 2 bases clipped from V and 5 bases from J, the junction kept 8 bases outside the gene matches. CDR3 sequence: CASSLMVTSVETQYF. The CDR3 DNA is TGTGCCAGCAGCTTAATGGTTACTAGCGTGGAGACCCAGTACTTC.

This clonotype is categorized as large. This chain connects TRBV7-2 to TRBJ1-1; TRBD1 might be the D (6 bases). The germline V gene encodes CDR1 SGHTA and CDR2 FQGNSA. The CDR3 covers 14 residues. The V and J ends lost 3 bases and 4 bases respectively, with 12 bases between them. CDR3 protein: CASSFAKGGTEAFF. The CDR3 DNA reads TGTGCCAGCAGCTTTGCGAAGGGGGGCACTGAAGCTTTCTTT.

By its share, this clonotype is large (0.1 to 1%). This chain uses TRBV19 with TRBJ2-7; a possible D gene is TRBD1 (6 bases). The V end was cut by 0 bases, the J end by 3 bases, with 15 bases between. The CDR3 is 16 residues long. The germline gives CDR1 LNHDA, CDR2 SQIVND (reference sequence). Here the CDR3 reads CASSIDPGTPFYEQYF. CDR3 in DNA: TGTGCCAGTAGTATAGATCCCGGGACACCGTTCTACGAGCAGTACTTC.

By frequency in the sample, this clonotype is large (0.1 to 1%). The chain uses TRBV2 and TRBJ1-1, with D hard to call. Between the trimmed V and J ends, which lost 6 bases and 6 bases, there was a span of 14 bases. Germline CDR1 is SNHLY and CDR2 is FYNNEI. The CDR3 covers 13 residues. In DNA, the CDR3 is TGTGCCAGCAGCGAGGGAGTCAACTCTGAAGCTTTCTTT. This sequence encodes CASSEGVNSEAFF.

By proportion, this clonotype is large. The V and J genes are TRBV7-3 and TRBJ2-3, with 14 bases aligning to TRBD2. This CDR3 is built from 17 residues. V shed 5 bases and J 2 bases; nucleotides not matched to a gene: 6. Germline CDR1 and CDR2: SGHTA and FQGTGA. CDR3 region: CASSPWGLAGDTDTQYF. The DNA of the CDR3 is TGTGCCAGCAGCCCCTGGGGACTAGCGGGGGACACAGATACGCAGTATTTT.

In its sample, this clonotype is medium-sized (0.01 to 0.1%). The chain is built from TRBV20-1 and TRBJ1-1, with 8 bases matching TRBD1. The J segment lost 2 bases and the V segment lost 6 bases, leaving 14 bases of the junction unmatched. Germline CDR1 and CDR2: DFQATT and SNEGSKA (reference sequence). The CDR3 totals 16 residues. For the CDR3, the DNA is TGCAGTGCCGGCCTCCCAGGGGGCCAAAGAAACACTGAAGCTTTCTTT. It yields the protein CSAGLPGGQRNTEAFF.

The table lists this clonotype with a few counts. A much larger clone lies a single base off, so this may be a read error. This chain connects TRBV7-3 to TRBJ2-1; 10 nucleotides line up with TRBD1. The germline gives CDR1 SGHTA, CDR2 FQGTGA. The CDR3 runs to 14 residues. CDR3 coding DNA: TGTGCCAGCAGCTTGACAGGGGGCGGCGATGAGCAGCTCTTC. Translated, it gives CASSLTGGGDEQLF.

By proportion, this clonotype is large (0.1 to 1%). This chain links TRBV7-2 with TRBJ2-3; D might be TRBD1 (6 bases). The V gene's germline CDR1 is SGHTA and CDR2 FQGNSA. Trimming stripped 0 bases from V and 5 bases from J, with 21 bases between. This CDR3 has 18 amino acids. The CDR3 nucleotides read TGTGCCAGCAGCTTAGCCCCCACAGTGGTGGGGGCCGGAGATACGCAGTATTTT. Its translation is CASSLAPTVVGAGDTQYF.

Judged by abundance, this clonotype is medium-sized. This CDR3 reads CSALTWRDFNEQFF. CDR3 coding DNA: TGCAGTGCCCTAACCTGGCGGGACTTCAATGAGCAGTTCTTC. The chain employs TRBV20-1 and TRBJ2-1; maybe TRBD2 (6 bases). This CDR3 contains 14 residues. The germline V gene has CDR1 DFQATT and CDR2 SNEGSKA (reference sequence). V gave up 6 bases and J gave up 6 bases, with 18 bases separating them.

By share of the sample, this clonotype is large. J is TRBJ2-3 and V is TRBV25-1; D is unclear. The germline V gene encodes CDR1 MGHDK and CDR2 SYGVNS. V was cut by 8 bases and J by 1 base, with 7 bases left in between. This CDR3 is 12 amino acids long. The CDR3: CASGWGTDTQYF. For the CDR3, the DNA is TGTGCCAGCGGATGGGGCACAGATACGCAGTATTTT.

This clonotype counts as large. V usage is TRBV4-1 and J usage is TRBJ1-1; TRBD1 might be the D (6 bases). Trimming removed 7 bases from V and 0 bases from J, with 12 bases in between. Germline lookup yields CDR1 MGHRA and CDR2 YSYEKL. The CDR3 is 14 residues long. The CDR3 DNA is TGCGCCAGCAAGCTGGGACAATTGAACACTGAAGCTTTCTTT. It codes for CASKLGQLNTEAFF.

This clonotype ranks as large (0.1 to 1%). The V gene is TRBV19, the J gene TRBJ2-7; perhaps TRBD2 as D (5 bases). This CDR3 contains 14 residues. The germline V and J ends were trimmed by 7 bases and 1 base, with 14 bases remaining between them. Germline loops: CDR1 LNHDA, CDR2 SQIVND (reference sequence). The CDR3 is CASTPDGESYEQYF. CDR3 nucleotides: TGTGCCAGTACCCCTGACGGGGAGTCCTACGAGCAGTACTTC.

This clonotype is medium-sized by share. The chain has TRBV20-1 and TRBJ2-5; 8 bases fit TRBD2. This CDR3 region has 14 residues. With 1 base clipped from V and 2 bases from J, the junction kept 3 bases outside the gene matches. Germline assignment: CDR1 DFQATT and CDR2 SNEGSKA (reference sequence). CDR3 region: CSARVGGGQETQYF. CDR3 bases: TGCAGTGCTAGAGTAGGCGGGGGGCAAGAGACCCAGTACTTC.

This clonotype is termed large (0.1 to 1%). The gene calls are TRBV10-3 and TRBJ2-2; maybe TRBD1 (6 bases). There are 12 residues in the CDR3. V lost 8 bases, J lost 7 bases, and 11 bases lay in between. Germline CDR1 reads ENHRY; CDR2 reads SYGVKD. The CDR3 DNA follows: TGTGCCATCCGGACAGCGAACGGGGAGCTGTTTTTT. This encodes CAIRTANGELFF.

This clonotype counts as large. This chain uses TRBV7-9 with TRBJ2-7, with D unresolved. V lost 6 bases to trimming and J lost 3 bases, with 12 bases between them. The germline V gene has CDR1 SEHNR and CDR2 FQNEAQ (reference sequence). This CDR3 is 13 amino acids long. This chain's CDR3 is CASSSLVGYEQYF. The CDR3 DNA follows: TGTGCCAGCAGTTCCCTAGTAGGCTACGAGCAGTACTTC.

Within the sample, this clonotype is large (0.1 to 1%). The chain carries TRBV4-1 and TRBJ2-3, with D hard to call. Trimming pared 1 base from V and 7 bases from J, leaving 9 bases between. CDR1 is MGHRA, CDR2 YSYEKL, per germline. This CDR3 has 13 residues. Here the CDR3 reads CASSQGLMNTQYF. The CDR3, as DNA: TGCGCCAGCAGCCAAGGCTTGATGAATACGCAGTATTTT.

By sample fraction, this clonotype is large. The chain carries TRBV27 and TRBJ2-7; D possibly corresponds to TRBD2 (6 bases). The CDR3 is 15 residues long. Germline V gene data show CDR1 as MNHEY and CDR2 as SMNVEV (reference sequence). V was pared by 6 bases and J by 3 bases, with 18 bases between. For the CDR3, the DNA is TGTGCCAGCAGCCAAAGACTAGGATCCCTCTACGAGCAGTACTTC. This translates into CASSQRLGSLYEQYF.

For this clonotype: With a much larger clone just one base away, this may be a read error. The CDR3 carries no conserved terminal phenylalanine or tryptophan, so it likely arises from a read error. This chain uses TRBV20-1 with TRBJ1-1; TRBD1 agrees at 8 bases. CDR1 is DFQATT, CDR2 SNEGSKA, per germline (reference sequence). The ends lost 6 bases at V and 2 bases at J; junction bases unmatched: 14. The CDR3 is 16 amino acids. The DNA for the CDR3 is TGCAGTGCCGGCCTCCCAGGGGGCCAAAGAAACACTGAAGCTTTCTCT. This gives the protein CSAGLPGGQRNTEAFS.

This clonotype is deemed large (0.1 to 1%). This chain uses TRBV11-2 with TRBJ1-6; D possibly corresponds to TRBD1 (5 bases). CDR1 is SGHAT, CDR2 FQNNGV, per germline. V was shortened by 5 bases and J by 5 bases, with 10 bases between the two germline ends. This CDR3 has 14 amino acids. Here the CDR3 reads CASSRAGNNSPLHF. DNA for the CDR3: TGTGCCAGCAGCCGGGCAGGGAATAATTCACCCCTCCACTTT. The full variable domain, its missing parts supplied by reference TRBV11-2 and TRBJ1-6, is EAGVAQSPRYKIIEKRQSVAFWCNPISGHATLYWYQQILGQGPKLLIQFQNNGVVDDSQLPKDRFSAERLKGVDSTLKIQPAKLEDSAVYLCASSRAGNNSPLHFGNGTRLTVT.

This clonotype ranks as medium-sized. J is TRBJ1-1 and V is TRBV30, with unresolved D. Trimming took off 1 base at V and 1 base at J, with 4 bases between the two ends. The CDR3 runs to 12 residues. In germline, CDR1 is GTSNPN, CDR2 SVGIG (reference sequence). CDR3 amino acids: CAWSEENTEAFF. CDR3 coding DNA: TGTGCCTGGAGTGAGGAGAACACTGAAGCTTTCTTT.

By sample share, this clonotype is large (0.1 to 1%). The CDR3 coding sequence is TGTGCCAGCTCACCAGGGGACGGACAGCGAAAGGTCGAAAAACTGTTTTTT. It yields the protein CASSPGDGQRKVEKLFF. The chain links TRBV18 to TRBJ1-4, with a possible D match to TRBD1 (6 bases). This CDR3 is 17 amino acids long. Germline V gene lookup returns CDR1 KGHSH and CDR2 LQKENI. V was pared by 2 bases and J by 8 bases, with 21 bases between.

By share, this clonotype ranks as medium-sized. The genes are TRBV4-2 and TRBJ1-2; D gene ambiguous. CDR1 is LGHNA, CDR2 YNFKEQ, per germline. The length of the CDR3 is 12 residues. Trimming took off 3 bases at V and 4 bases at J, with 6 bases between the two ends. The DNA of the CDR3 is TGTGCCAGCAGCCAGGGCCTCTATGGCTACACCTTC. This encodes CASSQGLYGYTF.

By proportion, this clonotype is large. The genes are TRBV19 and TRBJ1-1, with D uncertain. Trimming shortened V by 10 bases and J by 10 bases, and 13 bases separated the two germline ends. Germline CDR1 LNHDA, CDR2 SQIVND (reference sequence). There are 10 residues in the CDR3. CDR3 residues: CATGSLGAFF. For the CDR3, the DNA is TGTGCCACCGGATCGTTAGGAGCTTTCTTT.